This TCR beta chain is from a study of blood T cell repertoires in COVID-19. For the study at large: The United States, Italy and Spain were the sources of the acute and convalescent COVID-19 samples.

Sequencing was performed with immunoSEQ multiplex PCR; in TCRdb, only in-frame clones are kept and a portion is missing. The sample lists about 300,000 clones, 89% occurring once. V shed 1 base and J shed 2 bases, with 11 bases lying between them. Germline CDR1 is SNHLY and CDR2 is FYNNEI. The CDR3 spans 15 residues. The study recruited people aged 18 to 89 years across roughly 25 US areas. The rearrangement uses TRBV2 and TRBJ1-2, with D perhaps TRBD1 (5 bases). The receptor was derived from a woman aged 45-60 years who had been exposed to COVID-19. Specimen: PBMCs or T cells enriched from blood (not recorded which). The chain's CDR3 is CASSEGGSGNYGYTF. The CDR3 DNA is TGTGCCAGCAGTGAAGGGGGCTCAGGGAACTATGGCTACACCTTC. The full variable domain, completed using reference TRBV2 and TRBJ1-2, is EPEVTQTPSHQVTQMGQEVILRCVPISNHLYFYWYRQILGQKVEFLVSFYNNEISEKSEIFDDQFSVERPDGSNFTLKIRSTKLEDSAMYFCASSEGGSGNYGYTFGSGTRLTVV.